This note documents a single TCR beta chain sequence. This clonotype has a count of ten or more. No antigen is known for it. No base-level quality is on record; no much larger clone is a single base apart. Ophthalmopathy patients had moderately to severely active disease, Clinical Activity Score of at least 3, NOSPECS grade of at least 4, and disease duration under 3 months. Patients with other autoimmune diseases, uncontrolled infections, pregnancy or lactation were excluded. Diagnosis was based on clinical symptoms, serum thyroxine, TRAb, thyroid ultrasound and orbital computed tomography. Using Ficoll-Paque density gradient centrifugation, PBMCs were isolated from roughly 9.2 ml of fresh peripheral blood. Total RNA was extracted using Trizol reagent, and RNA quality was checked on an Agilent 2100 Bioanalyzer. For repertoire sequencing, the TCR beta CDR3 regions were amplified from RNA transcripts. A first-round RT-PCR used HTBI primers with the Qiagen OneStep RT-PCR kit, followed by a second-round multiplex PCR, size selection and purification. Libraries were sequenced on an Illumina HiSeq2000 using paired-end 100 bp reads. In the paper's pipeline: SOAPnuke was used to process the reads, throwing out any read that had adapters, had uncalled bases, had a mean Phred below 15, or lacked an exact constant-primer or identifier match. COPE v1.2.5 was used to merge high-quality paired reads. Each unique nucleotide sequence was defined as a clonotype, and clonotypes were aligned to IMGT TRB V, D and J references with MiTCR v1.1. The analysis was limited to V-J combinations with a frequency above 0.0001, which together covered more than 99% of repertoires. A TCR clonal expansion and chaos score per V-J combination was defined as the ratio of F50 clonal expansion to chaos observed in the TCRdist matrix. Welch's t-statistics and random forest were used to reduce features to about a dozen V-J combinations, which were fed into a naive Bayes classifier. The Morisita-Horn index was used to measure how similar the thyroid and blood repertoires were. TCRdb itself trimmed the public reads at Q25 with fastp, ran MiXCR and retained productive beta chains. Merged by CDR3 protein, the rows form single entries marked with the most common genes and DNA. TCRdb, not the original authors, processed these V and J calls. This sample gives about 370,000 distinct CDR3 sequences in total; 15% to 20% of them show up just once. 1.5% to 2% of the sample is held by the ten biggest clonotypes.

The data were taken from a study of Graves' ophthalmopathy and Graves' hyperthyroidism listed by TCRdb under 2018. In terms of the full investigation: Peripheral blood was collected at initial diagnosis, before any treatment. For independent validation, a separate cohort was made up of approximately 19 hyperthyroidism patients plus 17 patients who later progressed from hyperthyroidism to ophthalmopathy. The study used signatures of the TCR beta repertoire to tell Graves' ophthalmopathy apart from Graves' hyperthyroidism and to predict which patients would progress to ophthalmopathy. In total, over 130 blood samples were TCR-sequenced: under 45 ophthalmopathy, some 75 hyperthyroidism and roughly 17 hyperthyroidism-to-ophthalmopathy patients. In about six hyperthyroidism patients, the T-cell repertoires found in thyroid tissue were compared with those found in blood. To explore V-J signatures distinguishing ophthalmopathy from hyperthyroidism, a discovery set of approximately 100 patients (fewer than 45 ophthalmopathy, about 57 stable hyperthyroidism) was enrolled. The 100 or so discovery patients were randomly split 7:3 into training and test sets. Following sampling, methimazole starting at 30 mg daily was administered to hyperthyroidism patients, and high-dose intravenous methylprednisolone was administered to ophthalmopathy patients.

Study-wide findings and limitations: In cross-validation, the 13-signature model distinguished ophthalmopathy from stable hyperthyroidism with around 86% sensitivity and 81.08% specificity, while in the test set the corresponding values were 80% and 75%. Most expanded thyroid clonotypes with frequency above 0.001 were also detected in blood, suggesting blood repertoires may reflect the thyroid immune response. Sample size was not statistically predetermined, and group allocation was not concealed from the investigators. In validation, the model predicted ophthalmopathy progression with 70.59% sensitivity and roughly 72% specificity; some 13 predicted patients were CT-confirmed with GO in a median of approximately 6.2 months.

Material for sequencing was peripheral blood. This sequence originates from a woman between 18 and 30 years old with Graves' ophthalmopathy. Donor details come from another sample of the same person, matched by shared clones.

The CDR3 region has the sequence CASSPPTGGQPQHF. The DNA sequence follows: TGTGCCAGTAGTCCCCCGACAGGGGGTCAGCCCCAGCATTTT. This chain joins TRBV19 to TRBJ1-5; 9 middle bases align to TRBD1. The CDR1 and CDR2 encoded by the germline V gene (reference sequence) are LNHDA and SQIVND. Relative to germline, V is missing 5 bases and J is missing 6 bases, with 5 bases of the junction outside any gene match. Its CDR3 holds 14 amino acids, cysteine through phenylalanine. Only the CDR3 DNA is retained, 42 bases long and in frame from the first base.